Listed here is a single TCR beta chain. What it binds is not known. This entry comes from a study of blood T cells in healthy people across ages. Findings of the study overall: Researchers report that TCR beta diversity correlated strongly with naive T cell percentage. The CMV status of each donor remained undetermined, and this could have confounded shifts in expanded clonotypes. While age rose, TCR beta diversity per million T cells dropped in a roughly linear way.

Alongside a J-beta primer mix, a sample-barcoded 5' primer served in a second PCR lasting 7 to 11 cycles. MiXCR, applied by TCRdb to the 5' RACE reads, yields one record per CDR3 protein. The sample shows 850,000 to 1,000,000 distinct CDR3 sequences, 51% of them seen only once. The sample, roughly 9.5 milliliters of peripheral blood, was drawn from each donor. Germline V gene sequence: CDR1 SGHRS, CDR2 YFSETQ. V was clipped by 3 bases and J by 4 bases, with 12 bases between them. The length of the CDR3 is 14 residues. The receptor comes from a woman aged 55 to 70 in good health. This chain links TRBV5-1 with TRBJ2-3; no clear D gene. The sample taken for sequencing was blood. Here the CDR3 DNA reads TGCGCCAGCAGCTCCAGGAATTGGGCAGATACGCAGTATTTT. Amino acid sequence: CASSSRNWADTQYF.